Shown below are 2 T cell receptor beta chains from a single sample sequenced in a study of blood T cell repertoires in COVID-19. Data came from immunoSEQ multiplex PCR; TCRdb stores just in-frame clones and leaves some out. Altogether over 250,000 clones are present, around nine tenths being singletons, with the ten largest covering over 7.5%. Sequenced material: peripheral blood. The receptors originated from a man aged 35-49 years who had recovered from COVID-19.

This clone was observed a handful of times. The chain joins TRBV6-1 to TRBJ1-5; perhaps TRBD1 as D (5 bases). Trimming removed 3 bases at V and 6 bases at J, with 12 bases between. This CDR3 is 14 amino acids long. Germline CDR1 is MNHNS and CDR2 is SASEGT. The CDR3 DNA is TGTGCCAGCAGTGAGGGATCAGGGCGTCAGCCCCAGCATTTT. Translated, it gives CASSEGSGRQPQHF.

This clone showed up just a few times. The rearrangement links TRBV7-2 to TRBJ2-7; D perhaps matches TRBD1 (6 bases). The ends were cut back, 4 bases at V and 4 bases at J, with 8 bases in the middle. The CDR3 runs 12 residues. From germline, CDR1 is SGHTA and CDR2 FQGNSA. The CDR3: CASSSTGYEQYF. CDR3 nucleotide sequence: TGTGCCAGCAGCTCGACAGGTTACGAGCAGTACTTC.